These 25 T cell receptor beta chains share one sample of origin, sequenced in a study of shared clonotypes between healthy human individuals. Generated by immunoSEQ multiplex PCR, the TCRdb table keeps only in-frame clones and is missing some. This table holds roughly 700,000 clones, around 67% found once. Sequenced material: memory CD4+ T cells sorted from blood. The subset here: CD45RA-negative fraction. These receptors all stem from a woman aged 25 to 39 in good health.

In its sample, this clone was seen a few times. The DNA for the CDR3 is TGCAGCGTTGGGGGACAGGAGGCCACCGGGGAGCTGTTTTTT. It encodes CSVGGQEATGELFF. The rearrangement joins TRBV29-1 to TRBJ2-2; 8 bases match TRBD1. There are 14 residues in the CDR3. V lost 4 bases and J lost 4; bases outside the gene matches: 5. The germline gives CDR1 SQVTM, CDR2 ANQGSEA.

In regard to this clone: The same CDR3 can be traced to other DNA sequences in this sample. The chain has TRBV2 and TRBJ1-2; D is uncertain. CDR1 and CDR2 from the germline V gene are SNHLY and FYNNEI. Trimming left V 3 bases short and J 1 base short, with 9 bases between. This CDR3 is 14 amino acids long. The CDR3 is CASSERGNNYGYTF. CDR3 coding DNA: TGTGCCAGCAGTGAGCGGGGAAATAACTATGGCTACACCTTC.

On this clone: Distinct nucleotide sequences in the sample also encode this CDR3. The chain uses TRBV18 and TRBJ2-7, with D uncertain. Trimming stripped 2 bases from V and 2 bases from J, with 7 bases between. Germline values: CDR1 KGHSH, CDR2 LQKENI. This CDR3 spans 13 amino acids. The CDR3 DNA reads TGTGCCAGCTCACCATCCTTCCCCTACGAGCAGTACTTC. Translated: CASSPSFPYEQYF.

The chain couples TRBV7-9 to TRBJ1-4; 8 bases agree with TRBD1. V gave up 3 bases and J gave up 5 bases; unmatched junction bases: 2. Germline CDR1 and CDR2: SEHNR and FQNEAQ (reference sequence). The CDR3 sequence is 14 residues long. The CDR3 protein is CASSFQGANEKLFF. The CDR3 nucleotides are TGTGCCAGCAGCTTTCAGGGGGCAAATGAAAAACTGTTTTTT.

This clone occurred a few times. The chain recombines TRBV29-1 with TRBJ1-1; D is uncertain. With 7 bases removed from V and 10 bases from J, the gap between germline ends came to 19 bases. Per germline, CDR1 SQVTM and CDR2 ANQGSEA. The CDR3 contains 12 residues. CDR3 loop: CSANRVFRGAFF. The CDR3 nucleotides are TGCAGCGCAAATAGGGTGTTTAGAGGAGCTTTCTTT.

In this sample, this clone turned up a few times. The genes are TRBV28 and TRBJ2-5; 13 bases fit TRBD2. This CDR3 is built from 15 residues. Germline V gene lookup returns CDR1 MDHEN and CDR2 SYDVKM. Losses at the gene ends were 5 bases for V and 4 bases for J; bases not matched to a gene: 4. The CDR3 DNA reads as TGTGCCAGCAGTACTAGCGGGAGGGCGGGAGAGACCCAGTACTTC. Its translation: CASSTSGRAGETQYF.

The gene calls are TRBV2 and TRBJ2-1, with 12 bases aligning to TRBD2. Germline V gene data show CDR1 as SNHLY and CDR2 as FYNNEI. CDR3 length: 15 amino acids. Germline trimming cut 6 bases from V and 4 bases from J; bases unmatched to any gene: 4. The CDR3 DNA is TGTGCCAGCAGCCCCGGACTAGCGGGGTACAATGAGCAGTTCTTC. This translates into CASSPGLAGYNEQFF.

J is TRBJ2-5 and V is TRBV5-1, with 7 bases matching TRBD2. The CDR3 consists of 16 residues. The junction had 10 bases not matched to a gene; V was cut back by 4 bases and J by 1 base. CDR1 is SGHRS and CDR2 is YFSETQ in the germline V gene. The CDR3 DNA sequence: TGCGCCAGCAGCCCGGGGGGTCTAGCGCTCCAAGAGACCCAGTACTTC. This sequence encodes CASSPGGLALQETQYF.

The chain couples TRBV18 to TRBJ2-1; TRBD1 matches 9 bases. V trimming: 3 bases; J trimming: 2 bases; junction bases outside the gene matches: 5. The CDR3 spans 16 residues. Per the germline V gene, CDR1 is KGHSH and CDR2 is LQKENI. This CDR3 reads CASSPKGQGTYNEQFF. The CDR3 DNA reads TGTGCCAGCTCACCGAAAGGACAGGGGACCTACAATGAGCAGTTCTTC.

CDR3 coding DNA: TGTGCCAGCTCACCAGAGGGGCGCGAGCAGTACTTC. This encodes CASSPEGREQYF. V usage is TRBV18 and J usage is TRBJ2-7; D could derive from TRBD1 or TRBD2 (5 bases each). CDR3 size: 12 residues. The germline gives CDR1 KGHSH, CDR2 LQKENI. Trimming removed 2 bases at V and 6 bases at J, with 8 bases between.

Note on this clone: The sample contains more than one DNA sequence encoding this CDR3. The J gene is TRBJ2-1, the V gene TRBV20-1; no clear D gene. CDR1 and CDR2 from the germline V gene are DFQATT and SNEGSKA (reference sequence). Trimming cost V 3 bases and J 7 bases, with 7 bases left between them. The CDR3 sequence is 11 residues long. The CDR3 spells CSASPNNEQFF. The CDR3, as DNA: TGCAGTGCTAGTCCCAATAATGAGCAGTTCTTC.

The J gene is TRBJ2-7, the V gene TRBV6-5, with a possible D match to TRBD2 (6 bases). The V end lost 8 bases, the J end lost 0 bases, and 14 bases lay between the germline ends. The CDR3 spans 14 residues. CDR1 is MNHEY and CDR2 is SVGAGI in the germline V gene. The CDR3 protein is CASARDFSSYEQYF. The DNA of the CDR3 is TGTGCCAGCGCCCGGGACTTCAGCTCCTACGAGCAGTACTTC.

This sequence joins TRBV7-9 and TRBJ2-5; a possible D gene is TRBD1 (7 bases). CDR1 is SEHNR, CDR2 FQNEAQ, per germline (reference sequence). This CDR3 has 13 amino acids. V was cut by 11 bases and J by 5 bases, with 18 bases left in between. The CDR3 region is CAVDREEEETQYF. The CDR3 DNA reads TGTGCCGTAGACAGGGAGGAGGAGGAGACCCAGTACTTC.

The chain has TRBV29-1 and TRBJ2-3, with D perhaps matching TRBD2 (6 bases). Trimming stripped 7 bases from V and 6 bases from J, with 14 bases between. The CDR3 extends over 12 amino acids. Germline V lookup: CDR1 SQVTM, CDR2 ANQGSEA. DNA for the CDR3: TGCAGCGGACGGCGGGGTATGGATACGCAGTATTTT. Encoded protein: CSGRRGMDTQYF.

The chain recombines TRBV5-4 with TRBJ2-2, with 8 bases aligning to TRBD2. Germline-derived CDR1 and CDR2 are SGHNT and YYREEE (reference sequence). V lost 2 bases and J lost 4; bases outside the gene matches: 4. The CDR3 is made up of 15 amino acids. For the CDR3, the DNA is TGTGCCAGCAGCTTTAGTAGCGGGACCACCGGGGAGCTGTTTTTT. This codes for CASSFSSGTTGELFF.

The chain recombines TRBV27 with TRBJ2-5, with TRBD2 matching 10 bases. The CDR3 covers 14 residues. The V gene's germline CDR1 is MNHEY and CDR2 SMNVEV (reference sequence). The V and J ends lost 6 bases and 5 bases, in that order; junction bases with no gene match: 6. For the CDR3, the DNA is TGTGCCAGCAGATTACTAGCGGGGCTCGAGACCCAGTACTTC. Translated, it gives CASRLLAGLETQYF.

This clone occurred many times. This chain connects TRBV27 to TRBJ1-5; D not resolved. There are 15 residues in the CDR3. V was shortened by 7 bases and J by 3 bases, with 16 bases between the two germline ends. Germline CDR1 MNHEY, CDR2 SMNVEV (reference sequence). The chain's CDR3 is CASKGSSGPNQPQHF. The CDR3 DNA reads as TGTGCCAGCAAAGGCAGTTCAGGACCCAATCAGCCCCAGCATTTT.

This chain uses TRBV6-5 with TRBJ2-7, with 11 bases aligning to TRBD2. Germline CDR1 is MNHEY and CDR2 is SVGAGI. The CDR3 runs to 15 residues. With V trimmed by 6 bases and J by 5 bases, 9 bases remained unmatched. This CDR3 reads CASRLAGGPGHEQYF. In DNA, the CDR3 is TGTGCCAGCAGATTAGCGGGAGGGCCGGGCCACGAGCAGTACTTC.

The V and J genes are TRBV2 and TRBJ1-1; the D is unclear. Between the trimmed V and J ends, which lost 4 bases and 1 base, there was a span of 7 bases. Looked up from germline, CDR1 is SNHLY and CDR2 is FYNNEI. There are 13 residues in the CDR3. CDR3 region: CASSGNPNTEAFF. CDR3 bases: TGTGCCAGCAGTGGGAACCCGAACACTGAAGCTTTCTTT.

The chain carries TRBV19 and TRBJ1-5; 8 nucleotides agree with TRBD1. Germline V gene sequence: CDR1 LNHDA, CDR2 SQIVND (reference sequence). The CDR3 totals 17 residues. V was pared by 3 bases and J by 0 bases, with 7 bases of the junction left unmatched. The CDR3 region has the DNA TGTGCCAGTAGTATTCGGGCAGGGGGCGTTAGCAATCAGCCCCAGCATTTT. It is translated as CASSIRAGGVSNQPQHF.

The J gene is TRBJ2-7, the V gene TRBV19, with 9 bases aligning to TRBD1. Trimming took 2 bases from V and 0 from J; bases not matched to a gene: 8. The CDR3 spans 17 residues. In germline, CDR1 is LNHDA, CDR2 SQIVND (reference sequence). The CDR3 bases are TGTGCCAGTAGTATATCATCGACAGGGGGGAGCTCCTACGAGCAGTACTTC. Protein: CASSISSTGGSSYEQYF. Variable domain in full (rest from reference TRBV19 and TRBJ2-7): DGGITQSPKYLFRKEGQNVTLSCEQNLNHDAMYWYRQDPGQGLRLIYYSQIVNDFQKGDIAEGYSVSREKKESFPLTVTSAQKNPTAFYLCASSISSTGGSSYEQYFGPGTRLTVT.

The rearrangement links TRBV11-2 to TRBJ2-1; TRBD2 is a possible D gene (5 bases). The CDR3 is 14 amino acids. In germline, CDR1 is SGHAT, CDR2 FQNNGV. Trimming stripped 7 bases from V and 0 bases from J, with 10 bases between. The CDR3, as DNA: TGTGCCAGCACGAGGGCGTTCTCCTACAATGAGCAGTTCTTC. This codes for CASTRAFSYNEQFF.

V usage is TRBV6-5 and J usage is TRBJ2-5, with TRBD1 identical over 7 bases. This CDR3 region has 15 residues. J lost 5 bases, V lost 1 base, and 7 bases had no gene match. The germline gives CDR1 MNHEY, CDR2 SVGAGI. The CDR3: CASSYWNRGRETQYF. CDR3 nucleotide sequence: TGTGCCAGCAGTTACTGGAACAGGGGTAGGGAGACCCAGTACTTC.

J is TRBJ1-1 and V is TRBV18; no clear D gene. The germline V gene has CDR1 KGHSH and CDR2 LQKENI. The ends were cut back, 2 bases at V and 1 base at J, with 11 bases in the middle. The CDR3 runs to 15 residues. In nucleotides, the CDR3 is TGTGCCAGCTCACCAGCCGGCGCCGCGAACACTGAAGCTTTCTTT. Translating it yields CASSPAGAANTEAFF.

This clone has only a few counts. This CDR3 is CASSLPSGNWLEKLFF. The CDR3 region has the DNA TGTGCCAGCTCCCTCCCCTCGGGCAATTGGCTTGAAAAACTGTTTTTT. This chain connects TRBV27 to TRBJ1-4; D uncertain. Germline CDR1 is MNHEY and CDR2 is SMNVEV (reference sequence). Trimming took off 8 bases at V and 7 bases at J, with 23 bases between the two ends. CDR3 length equals 16 residues.